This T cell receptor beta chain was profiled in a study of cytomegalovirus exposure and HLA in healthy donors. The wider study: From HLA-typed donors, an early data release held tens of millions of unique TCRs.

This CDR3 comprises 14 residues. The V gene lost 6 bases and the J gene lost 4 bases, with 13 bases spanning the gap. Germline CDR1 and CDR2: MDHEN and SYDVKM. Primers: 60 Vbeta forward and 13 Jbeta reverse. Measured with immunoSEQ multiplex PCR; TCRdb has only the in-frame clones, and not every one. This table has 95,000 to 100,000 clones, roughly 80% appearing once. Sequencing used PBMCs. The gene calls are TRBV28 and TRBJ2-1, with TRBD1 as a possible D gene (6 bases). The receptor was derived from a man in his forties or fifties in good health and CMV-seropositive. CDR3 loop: CASRPDSLYNEQFF. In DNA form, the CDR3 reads TGTGCCAGCAGACCGGACAGCTTATACAATGAGCAGTTCTTC.